Following are 27 T cell receptor beta chains from one sample sequenced in a study of PD-L1 blockade in urothelial cancer. The data were produced by immunoSEQ multiplex PCR, yet TCRdb's version contains in-frame clones alone and is incomplete. The repertoire holds about 37,000 clones, with under 90% as singletons. The sample consisted of PBMCs, taken around atezolizumab (anti-PD-L1) treatment. Every receptor here comes from a man in his 60s with urothelial cancer.

This rearrangement joins TRBV19 to TRBJ1-2; D is unresolved. The CDR3 has 13 amino acids. Germline V gives CDR1 LNHDA, CDR2 SQIVND (reference sequence). V dropped 6 bases and J dropped 7 bases, with 15 bases sitting between them. The DNA of the CDR3 is TGTGCCAGTAGGGGCAGCCTCGGGGTTGGCTACACCTTC. Its translation is CASRGSLGVGYTF.

The chain carries TRBV7-6 and TRBJ2-7, with D perhaps matching TRBD2 (5 bases). Germline V gene sequence: CDR1 SGHVS, CDR2 FNYEAQ. V lost 3 bases to trimming and J lost 3 bases, with 18 bases between them. The CDR3 length is 16 residues. The CDR3 spells CASSLDRDSSIYEQYF. CDR3 DNA sequence: TGTGCCAGCAGCTTGGACCGGGATTCCTCCATCTACGAGCAGTACTTC.

J is TRBJ2-1 and V is TRBV7-9, with TRBD2 identical over 7 bases. V dropped 7 bases and J dropped 2; count of bases not matched to a gene: 8. This CDR3 is 15 amino acids long. Per germline, CDR1 SEHNR and CDR2 FQNEAQ (reference sequence). The CDR3 nucleotides are TGTGCCAGCACCCCAAGCGGGGCCCCCTACAATGAGCAGTTCTTC. Protein product: CASTPSGAPYNEQFF.

A few counts support this clone. The CDR3, as DNA: TGTGCCAGCAGTTTGGCCGGACAGGGGGACGAAAAACTGTTTTTT. Translated: CASSLAGQGDEKLFF. This chain joins TRBV27 and TRBJ1-4; TRBD1 matches 10 bases. CDR1 and CDR2 from the germline V gene are MNHEY and SMNVEV (reference sequence). There are 15 residues in the CDR3. J was trimmed by 8 bases and V by 3 bases; bases with no gene match: 6. The full variable domain, completed using reference TRBV27 and TRBJ1-4, is EAQVTQNPRYLITVTGKKLTVTCSQNMNHEYMSWYRQDPGLGLRQIYYSMNVEVTDKGDVPEGYKVSRKEKRNFPLILESPSPNQTSLYFCASSLAGQGDEKLFFGSGTQLSVL.

The genes are TRBV7-2 and TRBJ2-7, with D perhaps TRBD1 (5 bases). The CDR3 covers 15 residues. Germline assignment: CDR1 SGHTA and CDR2 FQGNSA. The V end was cut by 2 bases, the J end by 0 bases, with 11 bases between. This CDR3 reads CASSLTGQNSYEQYF. Here the CDR3 DNA reads TGTGCCAGCAGCTTAACCGGACAAAACTCCTACGAGCAGTACTTC.

This chain uses TRBV30 with TRBJ1-4; 7 bases fit TRBD1. This CDR3 contains 12 residues. Germline CDR1 and CDR2: GTSNPN and SVGIG (reference sequence). V was clipped by 8 bases and J by 6 bases; unmatched bases: 6. The CDR3 nucleotides read TGTGCCGGGGGACAGTCAGATGAAAAACTGTTTTTT. This codes for CAGGQSDEKLFF.

The V and J genes are TRBV21-1 and TRBJ2-2; TRBD1 is the table's D call, not checked against the DNA. TRBV21-1 is a known pseudogene. This CDR3 region has 15 residues. The CDR3 DNA reads as TGTGCCAGCAGCAAAGGAGGGGGTAGGACCGGGGAGCTGTTTTTT. Protein sequence: CASSKGGGRTGELFF.

CDR3 sequence (DNA): TGTGCCAGCAGCGCCGGGACTAACTATGGCTACACCTTC. Translated: CASSAGTNYGYTF. V gene TRBV7-8 combines with J gene TRBJ1-2; D not resolved. Trimming shortened V by 5 bases and J by 0 bases, and 7 bases separated the two germline ends. Germline CDR1 reads SGHVS; CDR2 reads FQNEAQ. The CDR3 spans 13 residues.

The chain joins TRBV28 to TRBJ1-5; no clear D. V lost 6 bases to trimming and J lost 0 bases, with 9 bases between them. Germline assignment: CDR1 MDHEN and CDR2 SYDVKM. There are 14 residues in the CDR3. CDR3 in amino acids: CASSPGSSNQPQHF. The CDR3, as DNA: TGTGCCAGCAGCCCCGGGTCTAGCAATCAGCCCCAGCATTTT.

This clone was counted only a few times. CDR3 protein: CASSFRGGNSPLHF. The CDR3 nucleotides read TGTGCCAGCAGCTTTCGGGGGGGGAATTCACCCCTCCACTTT. The V gene is TRBV5-5, the J gene TRBJ1-6, with D perhaps matching TRBD1 (5 bases). The CDR3 has 14 amino acids. Germline lookup yields CDR1 SGHKS and CDR2 YYEKEE (reference sequence). V was pared by 2 bases and J by 7 bases, with 10 bases between.

The chain uses TRBV28 and TRBJ1-2; the D is unclear. CDR1 and CDR2 (germline): MDHEN, SYDVKM. With 7 bases removed from V and 8 bases from J, the gap between germline ends came to 8 bases. The CDR3 is 10 residues long. The CDR3 here is CASKEFGYTF. CDR3 bases: TGTGCCAGCAAGGAGTTCGGCTACACCTTC.

V usage is TRBV27 and J usage is TRBJ1-4; D may be TRBD1 (6 bases). Germline V gene lookup returns CDR1 MNHEY and CDR2 SMNVEV (reference sequence). The CDR3 contains 14 residues. Trimming shortened V by 2 bases and J by 8 bases, and 12 bases separated the two germline ends. The CDR3, as DNA: TGTGCCAGCAGTTTACTGGGGGCGCGAGAAAAACTGTTTTTT. Amino acids: CASSLLGAREKLFF. Full variable domain (remainder filled in from reference TRBV27 and TRBJ1-4): EAQVTQNPRYLITVTGKKLTVTCSQNMNHEYMSWYRQDPGLGLRQIYYSMNVEVTDKGDVPEGYKVSRKEKRNFPLILESPSPNQTSLYFCASSLLGAREKLFFGSGTQLSVL.

The chain employs TRBV5-4 and TRBJ2-5; maybe TRBD2 (5 bases). CDR3 length: 17 amino acids. V gave up 4 bases and J gave up 4 bases, with 23 bases separating them. The germline gives CDR1 SGHNT, CDR2 YYREEE (reference sequence). The CDR3 DNA sequence: TGTGCCAGCAGCAATTACCGACGCGGGTGGGCTGCAGAGACCCAGTACTTC. It codes for CASSNYRRGWAAETQYF.

This sequence joins TRBV6-5 and TRBJ1-6; D call uncertain. CDR3 length: 15 residues. Trimming shortened V by 2 bases and J by 2 bases, and 7 bases separated the two germline ends. The germline V gene has CDR1 MNHEY and CDR2 SVGAGI. CDR3 residues: CASSYREAYNSPLHF. In DNA form, the CDR3 reads TGTGCCAGCAGTTACAGGGAGGCCTATAATTCACCCCTCCACTTT.

The chain joins TRBV9 to TRBJ1-2; TRBD1 agrees at 9 bases. V shed 0 bases and J 8 bases; nucleotides not matched to a gene: 8. The CDR3 has 15 amino acids. The V gene's germline CDR1 is SGDLS and CDR2 YYNGEE. The CDR3 nucleotides read TGTGCCAGCAGCGTAGACTTAACAGGGGGCCGGGGCTACACCTTC. It yields the protein CASSVDLTGGRGYTF. Using reference TRBV9 and TRBJ1-2 for the parts outside the CDR3, the full variable domain is DSGVTQTPKHLITATGQRVTLRCSPRSGDLSVYWYQQSLDQGLQFLIQYYNGEERAKGNILERFSAQQFPDLHSELNLSSLELGDSALYFCASSVDLTGGRGYTFGSGTRLTVV.

This chain uses TRBV7-2 with TRBJ1-1; 7 nucleotides match TRBD1. This CDR3 spans 15 amino acids. V trimming: 2 bases; J trimming: 4 bases; junction bases outside the gene matches: 7. Germline V gives CDR1 SGHTA, CDR2 FQGNSA. CDR3 loop: CASSLPRDRGTEAFF. CDR3 nucleotide sequence: TGTGCCAGCAGCTTACCAAGGGACAGAGGCACTGAAGCTTTCTTT.

The V and J genes are TRBV2 and TRBJ1-1; a possible D gene is TRBD1 (5 bases). The CDR3 extends over 13 amino acids. Germline lookup yields CDR1 SNHLY and CDR2 FYNNEI. V was pared by 1 base and J by 8 bases, with 11 bases between. In nucleotides, the CDR3 is TGTGCCAGCAGTGAAGGACAGAACAACGAAGCTTTCTTT. Its protein is CASSEGQNNEAFF. The entire variable domain, with the rest obtained from reference TRBV2 and TRBJ1-1, is as follows: EPEVTQTPSHQVTQMGQEVILRCVPISNHLYFYWYRQILGQKVEFLVSFYNNEISEKSEIFDDQFSVERPDGSNFTLKIRSTKLEDSAMYFCASSEGQNNEAFFGQGTRLTVV.

V usage is TRBV27 and J usage is TRBJ2-7; 9 bases match TRBD1. The germline V gene encodes CDR1 MNHEY and CDR2 SMNVEV (reference sequence). CDR3 length: 17 amino acids. V trimming: 1 base; J trimming: 4 bases; junction bases outside the gene matches: 11. This chain's CDR3 is CASSLWAGTGIGYEQYF. The CDR3 bases are TGTGCCAGCAGTTTATGGGCGGGGACAGGGATTGGGTACGAGCAGTACTTC.

DNA for the CDR3: TGTGCCGGGGACAGCGGGGGGGCCGCCGGGGAGCTGTTTTTT. This encodes CAGDSGGAAGELFF. J is TRBJ2-2 and V is TRBV30; 10 positions match TRBD2. The V and J ends lost 8 bases and 6 bases, in that order; junction bases with no gene match: 9. CDR3 size: 14 residues. Germline CDR1 reads GTSNPN; CDR2 reads SVGIG (reference sequence).

This clone was observed once. The V gene is TRBV7-9, the J gene TRBJ1-2, with D perhaps matching TRBD1 (6 bases). This CDR3 has 13 amino acids. Germline V lookup: CDR1 SEHNR, CDR2 FQNEAQ (reference sequence). The V end lost 5 bases, the J end lost 7 bases, and 14 bases lay between the germline ends. CDR3 coding DNA: TGTGCCAGCAGCCCAATGACAGGCTCTGGCTACACCTTC. Amino acid sequence: CASSPMTGSGYTF.

The chain employs TRBV27 and TRBJ1-1; 8 positions agree with TRBD1. The CDR3 has 14 amino acids. V trimming: 6 bases; J trimming: 0 bases; junction bases outside the gene matches: 3. Germline CDR1 MNHEY, CDR2 SMNVEV (reference sequence). The CDR3: CASRRTGLNTEAFF. The CDR3 nucleotides read TGTGCCAGCAGAAGGACAGGGCTGAACACTGAAGCTTTCTTT.

J is TRBJ1-4 and V is TRBV4-1; 12 nucleotides align to TRBD1. Trimming at V came to 4 bases and at J to 8 bases, leaving 5 bases not matched to a gene. The CDR3 contains 15 residues. The germline gives CDR1 MGHRA, CDR2 YSYEKL. CDR3 loop: CASSPTGTGGEKLFF. The CDR3 DNA sequence: TGCGCCAGCAGCCCAACCGGGACAGGGGGCGAAAAACTGTTTTTT.

Turning to this clone: At one end the junction does not follow the germline gene, possibly because of a read error. CDR3 amino acids: CASSHPLGLAGAYEQYF. CDR3 DNA: TGCGCCAGCAGCCATCCCCTGGGACTAGCGGGGGCCTACGAGCAGTACTTC. The chain uses TRBV5-4 and TRBJ2-7; 14 bases are shared with TRBD2. Per germline, CDR1 SGHNT and CDR2 YYREEE (reference sequence). The CDR3 length is 17 residues.

The V and J genes are TRBV25-1 and TRBJ1-4, with 12 bases matching TRBD1. The CDR3 has 15 residues. CDR1 MGHDK and CDR2 SYGVNS come from the germline V gene. Trimming at V came to 3 bases and at J to 8 bases, leaving 4 bases not matched to a gene. DNA of the CDR3: TGTGCCAGCAGTGATGGGGACAGGGGGCAAGAAAAACTGTTTTTT. Translating it yields CASSDGDRGQEKLFF.

This chain uses TRBV6-6 with TRBJ1-6; no definite D call. This CDR3 spans 16 amino acids. With 0 bases removed from V and 2 bases from J, the gap between germline ends came to 8 bases. Germline loops: CDR1 MNHNY, CDR2 SVGAGI (reference sequence). CDR3 nucleotide sequence: TGTGCCAGCAGTTACTCGAGGAAAACCTATAATTCACCCCTCCACTTT. Its translation is CASSYSRKTYNSPLHF.

In this sample, this clone turned up once. The chain uses TRBV2 and TRBJ2-7; 7 nucleotides align to TRBD1. Trimming at V came to 5 bases and at J to 6 bases, leaving 7 bases not matched to a gene. This CDR3 region has 13 residues. Germline loops: CDR1 SNHLY, CDR2 FYNNEI. The CDR3, as DNA: TGTGCCAGCAGTCGACAGGGTTATGGCGAGCAGTACTTC. This translates into CASSRQGYGEQYF.

The V call is TRBV9, the J call TRBJ1-2, with TRBD1 matching 7 bases. The CDR3 has 13 amino acids. Germline V gene sequence: CDR1 SGDLS, CDR2 YYNGEE. Unmatched junction bases numbered 7, after V lost 3 bases and J lost 8 bases. The CDR3, as DNA: TGTGCCAGCAGCGCCGGGACAGTGAGGGGCTACACCTTC. Translation gives CASSAGTVRGYTF.